A selection of T cell receptor beta chains follows, all from one sample in a study of blood T cell repertoires in COVID-19. Sequenced by immunoSEQ multiplex PCR; TCRdb stores in-frame clones only, minus some. The table shows 350,000 to 550,000 clones, with approximately 90% occurring only once. The sequenced material came from PBMCs or T cells enriched from blood (not recorded which). Receptor source: a woman between 18 and 29 years old with acute COVID-19. The CDR3 runs from the conserved cysteine through the conserved F or W. The D gene is left open where the match is weak. Size is omitted from some rows. Given values are once, few, many or a class for expanded clones.

abundance: NA
j_gene: TRBJ1-4
v_gene: TRBV2
d_gene: NA
CDR3nt: TGTGCCAGCAGTGAACAGGATTATGAAAAACTGTTTTTT
CDR3aa: CASSEQDYEKLFF

abundance: NA
j_gene: TRBJ2-7
v_gene: TRBV7-9
d_gene: NA
CDR3nt: TGTGCCAGCAGCTTATCCCCCGACTACTACGAGCAGTACTTC
CDR3aa: CASSLSPDYYEQYF

abundance: NA
j_gene: TRBJ1-4
v_gene: TRBV3-1/TRBV3-2
d_gene: NA
CDR3nt: TGTGCCAGCAGCCAGCCCTCTTACGGAAAACTGTTTTTT
CDR3aa: CASSQPSYGKLFF

abundance: NA
j_gene: TRBJ2-7
v_gene: TRBV2
d_gene: NA
CDR3nt: TGTGCCAGCAGGGTCCGGGACAACACCTACGAGCAGTACTTC
CDR3aa: CASRVRDNTYEQYF

abundance: NA
j_gene: TRBJ1-2
v_gene: TRBV7-2
d_gene: NA
CDR3nt: TGTGCCAGCAGCAGGGGCCATGATTTCTATGGCTACACCTTC
CDR3aa: CASSRGHDFYGYTF

abundance: NA
j_gene: TRBJ2-3
v_gene: TRBV6-4
d_gene: TRBD1
CDR3nt: TGTGCCAGCAGTGAGGGGACAGTTGAATATGGTACGCAGTATTTT
CDR3aa: CASSEGTVEYGTQYF

abundance: NA
j_gene: TRBJ2-1
v_gene: TRBV30
d_gene: TRBD2
CDR3nt: TGTGCCTGGAGTGTACTCCCGATTACTAGCGGGACCTACAATGAGCAGTTCTTC
CDR3aa: CAWSVLPITSGTYNEQFF

abundance: NA
j_gene: TRBJ2-5
v_gene: TRBV9
d_gene: NA
CDR3nt: TGTGCCAGCAGCCAAGCCGGGACTCTACAAGAGACCCAGTACTTC
CDR3aa: CASSQAGTLQETQYF

abundance: NA
j_gene: TRBJ1-1
v_gene: TRBV11-3
d_gene: NA
CDR3nt: TGTGCCAGCAGCCGACGAGGCAGGGAAACTGAAGCTTTCTTT
CDR3aa: CASSRRGRETEAFF

abundance: NA
j_gene: TRBJ1-2
v_gene: TRBV30
d_gene: NA
CDR3nt: TGTGCCTGGAGTGTAAGTTCGGGTCAGTATGGCTACACCTTC
CDR3aa: CAWSVSSGQYGYTF

abundance: few
j_gene: TRBJ2-1
v_gene: TRBV27
d_gene: NA
CDR3nt: TGTGCCAGCCGAGCGACAGGCTCCTACAATGAGCAGTTCTTC
CDR3aa: CASRATGSYNEQFF

abundance: NA
j_gene: TRBJ1-2
v_gene: TRBV7-2
d_gene: NA
CDR3nt: TGTGCCAGCAGCTTAGGAGACAGATATGGCTACACCTTC
CDR3aa: CASSLGDRYGYTF

abundance: NA
j_gene: TRBJ1-2
v_gene: TRBV5-6
d_gene: NA
CDR3nt: TGTGCCAGCAGCTGGCGGGCGCAAGGGATTTTAAACTATGGCTACACCTTC
CDR3aa: CASSWRAQGILNYGYTF

abundance: NA
j_gene: TRBJ1-2
v_gene: TRBV7-9
d_gene: NA
CDR3nt: TGTGCCAGCAGCTTATCCGACACCGGCTACACCTTC
CDR3aa: CASSLSDTGYTF

abundance: NA
j_gene: TRBJ2-7
v_gene: TRBV7-8
d_gene: NA
CDR3nt: TGTGCCAGCAGCTTAGAAGGACTACTCTACGAGCAGTACTTC
CDR3aa: CASSLEGLLYEQYF

abundance: NA
j_gene: TRBJ1-1
v_gene: TRBV29-1
d_gene: TRBD1
CDR3nt: TGCAGTTTTTCTCACAGGGGGCAGGACACTGAAGCTTTCTTT
CDR3aa: CSFSHRGQDTEAFF

abundance: NA
j_gene: TRBJ1-5
v_gene: TRBV3-1/TRBV3-2
d_gene: NA
CDR3nt: TGTGCCAGCAGCCAAGGACAGCCTTTCAATCAGCCCCAGCATTTT
CDR3aa: CASSQGQPFNQPQHF

abundance: NA
j_gene: TRBJ1-1
v_gene: TRBV11-2
d_gene: NA
CDR3nt: TGTGCCAGCAGCTTAGATCTCCCAGGTCAGGGCACTGAAGCTTTCTTT
CDR3aa: CASSLDLPGQGTEAFF

abundance: NA
j_gene: TRBJ2-7
v_gene: TRBV6-2/TRBV6-3
d_gene: TRBD2
CDR3nt: TGTGCCAGCAGTTACTTCGGCGGGGGGGGAGACTTC
CDR3aa: CASSYFGGGGDF

abundance: NA
j_gene: TRBJ1-5
v_gene: TRBV5-1
d_gene: NA
CDR3nt: TGCGCCAGCAGCTTGGGCGGGGTTGGAGGCAATCAGCCCCAGCATTTT
CDR3aa: CASSLGGVGGNQPQHF

abundance: NA
j_gene: TRBJ2-7
v_gene: TRBV5-4
d_gene: NA
CDR3nt: TGTGCCAGCAGCTCGGGCAATACAGGGTCACCCTACGAGCAGTACTTC
CDR3aa: CASSSGNTGSPYEQYF

abundance: NA
j_gene: TRBJ1-2
v_gene: TRBV19
d_gene: TRBD1
CDR3nt: TGTGCCAGTACGGGACAGGGAATAGGCGGCTACACCTTC
CDR3aa: CASTGQGIGGYTF

abundance: few
j_gene: TRBJ1-1
v_gene: TRBV14
d_gene: NA
CDR3nt: TGTGCCAGCAGCCAGGACTTGAACACTGAAGCTTTCTTT
CDR3aa: CASSQDLNTEAFF

abundance: NA
j_gene: TRBJ1-4
v_gene: TRBV3-1/TRBV3-2
d_gene: NA
CDR3nt: TGTGCCAGCAGCCAAGAAGGACAGTTTAATGAAAAACTGTTTTTT
CDR3aa: CASSQEGQFNEKLFF

abundance: NA
j_gene: TRBJ2-1
v_gene: TRBV7-7
d_gene: NA
CDR3nt: TGTGCTACCGGACCGGGGGAGCAGTTCTTC
CDR3aa: CATGPGEQFF

abundance: NA
j_gene: TRBJ2-7
v_gene: TRBV5-1
d_gene: TRBD1
CDR3nt: TGCGCCAGCAGCCCGGGACAGGGTCGGGACGAGCAGTACTTC
CDR3aa: CASSPGQGRDEQYF

abundance: NA
j_gene: TRBJ2-1
v_gene: TRBV7-8
d_gene: NA
CDR3nt: TGTGCCAGCAGCTTATTAGGGGGGGGGATCAATGAGCAGTTCTTC
CDR3aa: CASSLLGGGINEQFF

abundance: NA
j_gene: TRBJ2-2
v_gene: TRBV9
d_gene: TRBD2
CDR3nt: TGTGCCAGCAGCCCATGGGGACTAGCGGGAACCATTAACACCGGGGAGCTGTTTTTT
CDR3aa: CASSPWGLAGTINTGELFF

abundance: NA
j_gene: TRBJ2-7
v_gene: TRBV19
d_gene: NA
CDR3nt: TGTGCCACTCGGTGGGGGCTGACAGGCTCCTACGAGCAGTACTTC
CDR3aa: CATRWGLTGSYEQYF

abundance: NA
j_gene: TRBJ2-1
v_gene: TRBV24-1
d_gene: TRBD2
CDR3nt: TGTGCCACCAGTGATAACGGGAGGGATGATGAGCAGTTCTTC
CDR3aa: CATSDNGRDDEQFF

abundance: NA
j_gene: TRBJ1-3
v_gene: TRBV5-1
d_gene: NA
CDR3nt: TGCGCCAGCAGCCCGGACAGCTATGGAAACACCATATATTTT
CDR3aa: CASSPDSYGNTIYF

abundance: NA
j_gene: TRBJ1-4
v_gene: TRBV19
d_gene: NA
CDR3nt: TGTGCCAGTAGTATCTGGCAGGGTGAAAAACTGTTTTTT
CDR3aa: CASSIWQGEKLFF

abundance: few
j_gene: TRBJ2-2
v_gene: TRBV27
d_gene: NA
CDR3nt: TGTGCCAGCAGTTTTCCCAGGATCGGGGAGCTGTTTTTT
CDR3aa: CASSFPRIGELFF

abundance: NA
j_gene: TRBJ2-7
v_gene: TRBV7-2
d_gene: TRBD2
CDR3nt: TGTGCCAGCAGCTTAGAGGCTAGCGGGGGCTACGAGCAGTACTTC
CDR3aa: CASSLEASGGYEQYF

abundance: NA
j_gene: TRBJ1-1
v_gene: TRBV27
d_gene: NA
CDR3nt: TGTGCCAGCAGTTCCATCCGACAGTTGAACACTGAAGCTTTCTTT
CDR3aa: CASSSIRQLNTEAFF

abundance: NA
j_gene: TRBJ1-5
v_gene: TRBV20-1
d_gene: NA
CDR3nt: TGCAGTGCTAGTGGACAGCTTTATCAGCCCCAGCATTTT
CDR3aa: CSASGQLYQPQHF

abundance: once
j_gene: TRBJ2-5
v_gene: TRBV10-3
d_gene: TRBD2
CDR3nt: TGTGCCATCAGTGAGTTGACTAGCGGGGGCCAGGAGACCCAGTACTTC
CDR3aa: CAISELTSGGQETQYF

abundance: NA
j_gene: TRBJ2-7
v_gene: TRBV12-3/TRBV12-4
d_gene: NA
CDR3nt: TGTGCCAGCAGTGCCAGGGTGTACGAGCAGTACTTC
CDR3aa: CASSARVYEQYF